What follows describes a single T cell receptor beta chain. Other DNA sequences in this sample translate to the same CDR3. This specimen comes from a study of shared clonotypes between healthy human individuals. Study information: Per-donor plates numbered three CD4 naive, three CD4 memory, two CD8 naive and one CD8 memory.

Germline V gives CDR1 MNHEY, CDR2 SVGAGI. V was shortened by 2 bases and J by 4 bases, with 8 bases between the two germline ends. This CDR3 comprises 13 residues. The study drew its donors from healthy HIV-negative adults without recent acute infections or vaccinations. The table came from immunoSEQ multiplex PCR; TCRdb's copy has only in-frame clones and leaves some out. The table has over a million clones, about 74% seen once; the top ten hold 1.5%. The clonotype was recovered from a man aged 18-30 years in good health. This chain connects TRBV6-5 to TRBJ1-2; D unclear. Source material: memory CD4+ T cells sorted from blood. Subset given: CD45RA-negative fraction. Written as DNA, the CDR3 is TGTGCCAGCAGTTACAGGGAAGGCTATGGCTACACCTTC. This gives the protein CASSYREGYGYTF.